Listed here is a single T cell receptor beta chain. Enrolment of Seattle patients took place during active infection, and they were followed longitudinally. Germline CDR1 reads SEHNR; CDR2 reads FQNEAQ (reference sequence). The CDR3 runs to 13 residues. V lost 0 bases, J lost 5 bases, and 1 base stayed unmatched. The sample belongs to a study of blood T cell repertoires in COVID-19. Across the study: The United States, Italy and Spain were the sources of the acute and convalescent COVID-19 samples. From T cells, B-cell-depleted T cells, or PBMCs came the material, which was cDNA or gDNA.

In the study's own analysis: Amplification of reference gene primers was used by the study to estimate nucleated cell counts. Assay: immunoSEQ multiplex PCR; the TCRdb copy retains only in-frame clones and omits some. V, J and clone size derive from that table, while D and trimming were established from the DNA sequence. The sample includes hundreds of thousands of clones, around nine tenths of them seen just once. Sequencing input: peripheral blood. The chain has TRBV7-9 and TRBJ2-7; 7 bases line up with TRBD1. The sequence was obtained from a woman under 40 with COVID-19, enrolled during active disease. In DNA, the CDR3 is TGTGCCAGCAGCTTAGCGCAGGGGGACGAGCAGTACTTC. Translation gives CASSLAQGDEQYF.